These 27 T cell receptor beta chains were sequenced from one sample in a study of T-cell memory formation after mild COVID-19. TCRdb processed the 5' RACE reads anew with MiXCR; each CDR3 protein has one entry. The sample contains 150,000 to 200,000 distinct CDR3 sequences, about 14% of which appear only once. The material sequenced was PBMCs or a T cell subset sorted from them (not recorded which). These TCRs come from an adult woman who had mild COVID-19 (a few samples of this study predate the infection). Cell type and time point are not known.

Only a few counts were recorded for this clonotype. Written as DNA, the CDR3 is TGTGCCAGCAGTTACGGGGGCCGCACCGAGCAGTACTTC. It codes for CASSYGGRTEQYF. The V gene is TRBV6-5, the J gene TRBJ2-7; D is perhaps TRBD1 (6 bases). Trimming cost V 2 bases and J 6 bases, with 11 bases left between them. The CDR3 covers 13 residues. Germline V gene lookup returns CDR1 MNHEY and CDR2 SVGAGI.

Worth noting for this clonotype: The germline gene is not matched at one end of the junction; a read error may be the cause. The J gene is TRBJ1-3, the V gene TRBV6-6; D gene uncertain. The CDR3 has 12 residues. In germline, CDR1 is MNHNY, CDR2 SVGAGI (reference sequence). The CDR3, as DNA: TGTGCCAGCAGTAGTATCCTCGCGGCCACGGATTTT. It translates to CASSSILAATDF.

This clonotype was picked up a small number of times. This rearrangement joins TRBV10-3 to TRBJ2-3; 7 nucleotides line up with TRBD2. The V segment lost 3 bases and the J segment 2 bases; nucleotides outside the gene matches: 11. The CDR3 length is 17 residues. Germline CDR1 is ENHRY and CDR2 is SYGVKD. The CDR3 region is CAISEILAGGFTDTQYF. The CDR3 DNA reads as TGTGCCATCAGTGAAATATTGGCCGGGGGGTTCACAGATACGCAGTATTTT.

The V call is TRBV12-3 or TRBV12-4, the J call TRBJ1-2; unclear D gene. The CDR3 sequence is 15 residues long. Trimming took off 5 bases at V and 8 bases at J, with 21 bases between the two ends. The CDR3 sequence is CASSPQGSPRGGYTF. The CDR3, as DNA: TGTGCCAGCAGTCCCCAAGGGTCCCCCCGGGGAGGCTACACCTTC.

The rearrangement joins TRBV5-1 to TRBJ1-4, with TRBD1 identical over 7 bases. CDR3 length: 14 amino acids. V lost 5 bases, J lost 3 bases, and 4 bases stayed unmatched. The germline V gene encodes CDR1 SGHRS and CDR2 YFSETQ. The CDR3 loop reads CASRKGAANEKLFF. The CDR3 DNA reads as TGCGCCAGCAGGAAGGGGGCGGCTAATGAAAAACTGTTTTTT.

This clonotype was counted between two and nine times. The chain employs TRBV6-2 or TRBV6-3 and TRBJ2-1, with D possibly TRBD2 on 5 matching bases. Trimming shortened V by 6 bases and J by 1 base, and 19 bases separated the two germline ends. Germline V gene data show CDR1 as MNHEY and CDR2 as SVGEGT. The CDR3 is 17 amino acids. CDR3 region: CASSPGERAWSYNEQFF. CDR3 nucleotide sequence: TGTGCCAGCAGCCCCGGGGAAAGAGCGTGGTCCTACAATGAGCAGTTCTTC.

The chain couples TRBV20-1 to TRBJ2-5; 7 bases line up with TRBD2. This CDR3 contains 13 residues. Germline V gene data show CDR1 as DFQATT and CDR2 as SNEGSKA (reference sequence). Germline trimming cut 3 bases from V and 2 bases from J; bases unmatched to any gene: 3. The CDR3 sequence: CSASLGGQETQYF. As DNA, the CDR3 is TGCAGTGCTAGTTTGGGAGGGCAAGAGACCCAGTACTTC.

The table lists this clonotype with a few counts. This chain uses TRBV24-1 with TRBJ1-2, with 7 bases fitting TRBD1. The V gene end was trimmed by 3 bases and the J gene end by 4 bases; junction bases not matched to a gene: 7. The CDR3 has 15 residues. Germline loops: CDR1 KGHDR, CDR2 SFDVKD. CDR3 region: CATSDPKGQRYGYTF. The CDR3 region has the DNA TGTGCCACCAGTGATCCGAAGGGACAGCGCTATGGCTACACCTTC.

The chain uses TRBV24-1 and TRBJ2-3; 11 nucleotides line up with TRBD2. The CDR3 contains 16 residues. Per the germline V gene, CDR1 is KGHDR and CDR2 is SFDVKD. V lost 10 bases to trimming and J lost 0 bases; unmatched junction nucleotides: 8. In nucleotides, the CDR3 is TGTGCCACGGGTGATTCTAGCGGGAGGAGCACAGATACGCAGTATTTT. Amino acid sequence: CATGDSSGRSTDTQYF.

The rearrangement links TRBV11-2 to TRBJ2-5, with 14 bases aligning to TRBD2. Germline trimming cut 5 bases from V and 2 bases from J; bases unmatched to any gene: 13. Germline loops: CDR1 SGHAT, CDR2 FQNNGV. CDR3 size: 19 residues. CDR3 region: CASSILIGLAGGGQETQYF. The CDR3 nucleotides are TGTGCCAGCAGCATATTGATAGGACTAGCGGGAGGAGGGCAAGAGACCCAGTACTTC.

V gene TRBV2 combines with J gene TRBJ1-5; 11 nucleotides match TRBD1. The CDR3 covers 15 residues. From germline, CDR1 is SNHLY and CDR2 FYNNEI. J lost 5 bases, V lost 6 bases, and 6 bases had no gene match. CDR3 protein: CASSWDRGGDQPQHF. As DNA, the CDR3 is TGTGCCAGCAGCTGGGACAGGGGGGGCGATCAGCCCCAGCATTTT.

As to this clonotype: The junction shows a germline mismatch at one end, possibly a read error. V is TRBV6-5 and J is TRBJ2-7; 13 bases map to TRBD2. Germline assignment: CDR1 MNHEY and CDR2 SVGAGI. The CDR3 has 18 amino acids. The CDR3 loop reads CASSYGGGLAGDSYEQYF. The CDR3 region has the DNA TGTGCCAGTAGTTACGGGGGTGGACTAGCGGGGGACTCCTACGAGCAGTACTTC.

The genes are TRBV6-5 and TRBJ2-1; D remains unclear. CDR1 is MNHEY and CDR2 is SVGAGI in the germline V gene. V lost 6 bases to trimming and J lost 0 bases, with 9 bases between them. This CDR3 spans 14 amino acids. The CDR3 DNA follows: TGTGCCAGCAGCGGGCAGATCTCCTACAATGAGCAGTTCTTC. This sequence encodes CASSGQISYNEQFF.

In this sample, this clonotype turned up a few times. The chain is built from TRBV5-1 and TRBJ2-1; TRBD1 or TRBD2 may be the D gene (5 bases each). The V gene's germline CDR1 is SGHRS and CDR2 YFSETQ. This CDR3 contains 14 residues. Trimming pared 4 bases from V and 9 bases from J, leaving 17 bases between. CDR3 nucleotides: TGCGCCAGCAGCGTCCGGGACGGTTGGGGTGAGCAGTTCTTC. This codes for CASSVRDGWGEQFF.

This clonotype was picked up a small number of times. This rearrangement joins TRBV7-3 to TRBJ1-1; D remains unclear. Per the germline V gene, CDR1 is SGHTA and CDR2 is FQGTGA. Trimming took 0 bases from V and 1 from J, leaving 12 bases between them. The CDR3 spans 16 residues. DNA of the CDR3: TGTGCCAGCAGCTTAACGAGGACGGGCAGGAACACTGAAGCTTTCTTT. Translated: CASSLTRTGRNTEAFF.

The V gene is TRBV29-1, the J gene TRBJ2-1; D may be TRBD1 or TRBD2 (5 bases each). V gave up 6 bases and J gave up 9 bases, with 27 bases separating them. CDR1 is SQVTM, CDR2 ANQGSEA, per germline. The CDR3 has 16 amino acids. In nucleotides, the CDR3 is TGCAGCGTGACCTTCCCGACAGAGATAAGTGGGGGTGAGCAGTTCTTC. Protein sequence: CSVTFPTEISGGEQFF.

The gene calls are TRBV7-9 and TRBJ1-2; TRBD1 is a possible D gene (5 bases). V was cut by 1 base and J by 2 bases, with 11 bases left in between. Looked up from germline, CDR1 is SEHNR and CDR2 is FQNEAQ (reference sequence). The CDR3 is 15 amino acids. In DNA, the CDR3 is TGTGCCAGCAGCTTAGGGGGCGCGGGAAACTATGGCTACACCTTC. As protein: CASSLGGAGNYGYTF.

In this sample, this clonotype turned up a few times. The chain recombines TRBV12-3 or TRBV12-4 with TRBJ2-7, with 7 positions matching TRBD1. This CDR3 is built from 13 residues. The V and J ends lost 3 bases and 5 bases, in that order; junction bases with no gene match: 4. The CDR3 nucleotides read TGTGCCAGCAGTTTGACAGGGTCCCACGAGCAGTACTTC. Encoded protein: CASSLTGSHEQYF.

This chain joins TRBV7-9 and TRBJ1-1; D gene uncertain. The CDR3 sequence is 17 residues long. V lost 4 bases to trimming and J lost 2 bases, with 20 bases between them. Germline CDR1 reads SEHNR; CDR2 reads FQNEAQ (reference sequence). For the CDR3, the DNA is TGTGCCAGCAGCTCCCGGTGGGTAGGACGGAAAAACACTGAAGCTTTCTTT. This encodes CASSSRWVGRKNTEAFF. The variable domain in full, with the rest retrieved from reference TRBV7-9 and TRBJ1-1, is DTGVSQNPRHKITKRGQNVTFRCDPISEHNRLYWYRQTLGQGPEFLTYFQNEAQLEKSRLLSDRFSAERPKGSFSTLEIQRTEQGDSAMYLCASSSRWVGRKNTEAFFGQGTRLTVV.

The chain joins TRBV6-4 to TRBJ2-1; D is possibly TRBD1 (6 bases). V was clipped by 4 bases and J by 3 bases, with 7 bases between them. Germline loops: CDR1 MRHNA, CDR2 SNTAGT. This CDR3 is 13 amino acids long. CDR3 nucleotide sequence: TGTGCCAGCAGTGGGGACAACTACAATGAGCAGTTCTTC. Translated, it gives CASSGDNYNEQFF.

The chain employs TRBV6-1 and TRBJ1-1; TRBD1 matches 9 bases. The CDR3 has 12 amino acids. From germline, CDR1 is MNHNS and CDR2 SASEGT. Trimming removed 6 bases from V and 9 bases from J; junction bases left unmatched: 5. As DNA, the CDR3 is TGTGCCAGCAGACAGGGACAGGGAAAAGCTTTCTTT. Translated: CASRQGQGKAFF.

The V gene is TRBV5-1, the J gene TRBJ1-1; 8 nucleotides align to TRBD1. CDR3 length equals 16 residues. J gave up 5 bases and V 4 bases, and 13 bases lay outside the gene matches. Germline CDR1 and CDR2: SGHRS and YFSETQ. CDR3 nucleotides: TGCGCCAGCAGCCTTCAGGGCCCGACAGGGGAAACTGAAGCTTTCTTT. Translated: CASSLQGPTGETEAFF.

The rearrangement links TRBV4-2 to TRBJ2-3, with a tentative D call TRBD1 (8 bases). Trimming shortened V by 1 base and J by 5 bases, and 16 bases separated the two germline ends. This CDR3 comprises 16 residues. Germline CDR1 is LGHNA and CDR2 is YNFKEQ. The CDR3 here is CASSQGAQGGEDTQYF. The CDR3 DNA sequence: TGTGCCAGCAGCCAAGGGGCACAGGGGGGGGAAGATACGCAGTATTTT.

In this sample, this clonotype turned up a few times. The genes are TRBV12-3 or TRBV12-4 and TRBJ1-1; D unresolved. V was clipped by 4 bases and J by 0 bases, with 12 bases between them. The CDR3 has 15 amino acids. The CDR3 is CASSWAYRLNTEAFF. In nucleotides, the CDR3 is TGTGCCAGCAGTTGGGCCTACAGACTGAACACTGAAGCTTTCTTT.

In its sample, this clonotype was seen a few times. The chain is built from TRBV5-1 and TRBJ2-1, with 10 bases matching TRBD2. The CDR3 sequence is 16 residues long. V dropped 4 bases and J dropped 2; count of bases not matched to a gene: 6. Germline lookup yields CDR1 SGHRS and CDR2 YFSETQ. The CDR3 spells CASSPAGTSAYNEQFF. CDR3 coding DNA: TGCGCCAGCAGCCCAGCCGGGACTAGCGCCTACAATGAGCAGTTCTTC.

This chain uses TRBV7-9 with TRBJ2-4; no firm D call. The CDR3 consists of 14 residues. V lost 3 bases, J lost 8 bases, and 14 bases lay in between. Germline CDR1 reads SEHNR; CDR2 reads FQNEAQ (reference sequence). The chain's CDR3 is CASSFKEGVDIQYF. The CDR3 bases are TGTGCCAGCAGCTTCAAGGAAGGTGTAGACATTCAGTACTTC.

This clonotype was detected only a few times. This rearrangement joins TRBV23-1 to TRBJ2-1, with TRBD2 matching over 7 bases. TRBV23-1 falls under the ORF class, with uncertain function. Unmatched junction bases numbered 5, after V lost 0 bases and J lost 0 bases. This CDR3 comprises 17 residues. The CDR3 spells CASSQSNRGSSYNEQFF. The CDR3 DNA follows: TGCGCCAGCAGTCAATCTAACCGCGGGAGCTCCTACAATGAGCAGTTCTTC.